This TCR beta chain was profiled in a study of T cells in Graves' hyperthyroidism and ophthalmopathy. The germline V gene has CDR1 SEHNR and CDR2 FQNEAQ (reference sequence). CDR3 size: 14 residues. Trimming took off 5 bases at V and 1 base at J, with 8 bases between the two ends. The source material, RNA transcripts, was used to amplify TCR beta CDR3 regions. RT-PCR in the first round (using the HTBI primer set) targeted the TCR CDR3. TCRdb re-analysed the multiplex PCR reads in MiXCR, keeping a single row per CDR3 protein. The repertoire holds approximately 600,000 distinct CDR3 sequences, over 12% seen once, with over 6% in the top ten.

The receptor was isolated from a woman aged 18-29 years with Graves' ophthalmopathy. Sequencing was carried out using blood. The genes are TRBV7-9 and TRBJ2-2; D remains unclear. CDR3 DNA sequence: TGTGCCAGCAGCACTCGACAGAACACCGGGGAGCTGTTTTTT. Its translation is CASSTRQNTGELFF.